The entry that follows covers one TCR beta chain sequence. It was during active infection that Seattle patients were enrolled and then longitudinally followed. Under the authors' procedure: Amplification of reference gene primers was used by the study to estimate nucleated cell counts. The method was immunoSEQ multiplex PCR; TCRdb's version includes in-frame clones alone and lacks a portion of them. Clone size and the V and J calls come from that table; the DNA yielded D and trimming. The repertoire includes around 460,000 clones, roughly 89% of them detected once, and about 0.91% sits in the top ten. This sample was taken from a study of blood T cell repertoires in COVID-19. Study at large: Spain, Italy and the United States supplied samples that represented acute and convalescent COVID-19.

This CDR3 is built from 17 residues. From germline, CDR1 is SGHVS and CDR2 FQNEAQ. Deletions cut 5 bases from V and 2 bases from J, with 16 bases between. This TCR derives from a man aged 18 to 35 with COVID-19, enrolled during active disease. Material: peripheral blood. The chain carries TRBV7-8 and TRBJ1-6, with D perhaps TRBD1 (5 bases). CDR3 loop: CASSPTSGFPYNSPLHF. In DNA form, the CDR3 reads TGTGCCAGCAGCCCTACGTCAGGGTTCCCCTATAATTCACCCCTCCACTTT. The full variable domain, with the rest looked up from reference TRBV7-8 and TRBJ1-6, is GAGVSQSPRYKVAKRGQDVALRCDPISGHVSLFWYQQALGQGPEFLTYFQNEAQLDKSGLPSDRFFAERPEGSVSTLKIQRTQQEDSAVYLCASSPTSGFPYNSPLHFGNGTRLTVT.